The entry below gives a single TCR beta chain sequence along with its context. What it binds is not known. The data were produced by immunoSEQ multiplex PCR, yet TCRdb's version contains in-frame clones alone and is incomplete. The table records about 200,000 clones, 65% to 90% of them present only once. This record comes from a study of cytomegalovirus exposure and HLA in healthy donors. Study background: The 120 or so validation repertoires used the same platform as the roughly 720 first-cohort repertoires (as reported by a later analysis). Study-wide findings and caveats: It was 150 to 200 TCR beta chains that were listed as cytomegalovirus-associated. According to a subsequent analysis, TCR clusters identified in the first cohort showed a tendency to co-occur across the 100 to 150 validation repertoires.

This CDR3 region has 19 residues. The junction had 13 bases not matched to a gene; V was cut back by 3 bases and J by 3 bases. Germline V CDR1 and CDR2: LNHNV, YYDKDF (reference sequence). The donors formed part of the roughly 120-subject validation cohort, distinct from the roughly 630-subject first cohort. Sequenced input: PBMCs. The origin of this receptor is a woman under 40 in good health and CMV-seropositive. The chain is built from TRBV15 and TRBJ2-1; 11 bases agree with TRBD2. As DNA, the CDR3 is TGTGCCACCAGCAGCAACATTGGATCGGGACTAGCGGTCTACAATGAGCAGTTCTTC. This sequence encodes CATSSNIGSGLAVYNEQFF.